One sample yielded the 25 T cell receptor beta chains listed below, sequenced in a study of blood T cell repertoires in COVID-19. The assay was immunoSEQ multiplex PCR, and TCRdb's table has in-frame clones only and misses some. The sample holds about 200,000 clones; about 86% are singletons and the top ten take 0.78%. The sequencing sample was made of peripheral blood. The source is a woman in her 70s with acute or convalescent COVID-19.

The CDR3: CSVGYRGPTMNTEAFF. The CDR3 DNA sequence: TGCAGCGTTGGATACAGGGGCCCTACCATGAACACTGAAGCTTTCTTT. This chain links TRBV29-1 with TRBJ1-1, with 7 positions matching TRBD1. This CDR3 has 16 amino acids. Looked up from germline, CDR1 is SQVTM and CDR2 is ANQGSEA. V dropped 4 bases and J dropped 0; count of bases not matched to a gene: 11.

The V gene is TRBV29-1, the J gene TRBJ2-1; TRBD1 agrees at 10 bases. The CDR3 runs to 16 residues. CDR1 and CDR2 from the germline V gene are SQVTM and ANQGSEA. Losses at the gene ends were 7 bases for V and 5 bases for J; bases not matched to a gene: 14. The CDR3 is CSERSVGQGENNEQFF. The CDR3 bases are TGCAGCGAGCGATCAGTTGGACAGGGGGAGAACAATGAGCAGTTCTTC.

The V call is TRBV29-1, the J call TRBJ2-2; 7 bases fit TRBD2. CDR3 size: 15 residues. The germline gives CDR1 SQVTM, CDR2 ANQGSEA. Losses at the gene ends were 7 bases for V and 6 bases for J; bases not matched to a gene: 14. This chain's CDR3 is CSGHRTVGGAGELFF. DNA of the CDR3: TGCAGCGGGCACCGAACGGTGGGAGGGGCCGGGGAGCTGTTTTTT.

Note on this clone: An end of the junction differs from the germline gene, which may be a read error. This chain joins TRBV28 and TRBJ2-5; 8 positions match TRBD1. Germline V lookup: CDR1 MDHEN, CDR2 SYDVKM. This CDR3 comprises 13 residues. The CDR3 nucleotides read TGTGCCAGTTCGGACAGGGACCAGGAGACCCAGTACTTC. This encodes CASSDRDQETQYF.

This clone turned up a few times. In the same sample, other DNA sequences code for this CDR3. The chain combines TRBV12-5 with TRBJ2-6; perhaps TRBD2 as D (5 bases). Germline assignment: CDR1 LGHNT and CDR2 FRNRAP. This CDR3 has 16 amino acids. The V end lost 1 base, the J end lost 0 bases, and 7 bases lay between the germline ends. The CDR3 nucleotides are TGTGCTAGTGGTTTGGGAGGGTCCTCTGGGGCCAACGTCCTGACTTTC. Translating it yields CASGLGGSSGANVLTF.

V usage is TRBV7-2 and J usage is TRBJ2-3; TRBD2 matches at 10 bases. This CDR3 contains 15 residues. Unmatched junction bases numbered 4, after V lost 5 bases and J lost 2 bases. In germline, CDR1 is SGHTA, CDR2 FQGNSA. The CDR3 DNA sequence: TGTGCCAGCAGCGTTAGCGGGGGGTTCACAGATACGCAGTATTTT. Translating gives CASSVSGGFTDTQYF. The full variable domain, completed using reference TRBV7-2 and TRBJ2-3, is GAGVSQSPSNKVTEKGKDVELRCDPISGHTALYWYRQSLGQGLEFLIYFQGNSAPDKSGLPSDRFSAERTGGSVSTLTIQRTQQEDSAVYLCASSVSGGFTDTQYFGPGTRLTVL.

The chain joins TRBV4-1 to TRBJ2-5; the match to TRBD2 covers 8 bases. The trim removed 0 bases at V and 7 bases at J, leaving 10 bases unmatched. This CDR3 comprises 16 residues. Per the germline V gene, CDR1 is MGHRA and CDR2 is YSYEKL. CDR3 sequence reads: CASSQDWGRLARTQYF. CDR3 bases: TGCGCCAGCAGCCAAGATTGGGGCCGACTAGCGCGGACCCAGTACTTC.

The gene calls are TRBV5-1 and TRBJ2-1; D is unresolved. V was pared by 3 bases and J by 0 bases, with 10 bases between. CDR1 SGHRS and CDR2 YFSETQ come from the germline V gene. CDR3 length equals 15 residues. The CDR3 DNA is TGCGCCAGCAGCTATGAAGCGAGCTCCTACAATGAGCAGTTCTTC. It encodes CASSYEASSYNEQFF.

The chain is built from TRBV15 and TRBJ2-6; TRBD2 is a possible D gene (6 bases). Germline V CDR1 and CDR2: LNHNV, YYDKDF (reference sequence). The CDR3 covers 15 residues. Trimming removed 7 bases at V and 4 bases at J, with 14 bases between. As DNA, the CDR3 is TGTGCCACCACTTCGGGGGTGCCCGGGGCCAACGTCCTGACTTTC. Its translation is CATTSGVPGANVLTF.

This clone has just a few counts. This chain links TRBV20-1 with TRBJ2-5; D is unclear. Looked up from germline, CDR1 is DFQATT and CDR2 is SNEGSKA (reference sequence). Trimming took off 5 bases at V and 1 base at J, with 5 bases between the two ends. The CDR3 runs to 11 residues. DNA for the CDR3: TGCAGTGCTTGGGCCCAAGAGACCCAGTACTTC. This sequence encodes CSAWAQETQYF.

The CDR3 DNA reads as TGTGCCAGCTCGGGGTCGACTAGTTCGGATACGCAGTATTTT. It encodes CASSGSTSSDTQYF. The chain is built from TRBV18 and TRBJ2-3, with TRBD2 as a possible D gene (6 bases). Per the germline V gene, CDR1 is KGHSH and CDR2 is LQKENI. The germline V and J ends were trimmed by 6 bases and 6 bases, with 16 bases remaining between them. The CDR3 has 14 amino acids. The variable domain in full, completed from reference TRBV18 and TRBJ2-3, reads NAGVMQNPRHLVRRRGQEARLRCSPMKGHSHVYWYRQLPEEGLKFMVYLQKENIIDESGMPKERFSAEFPKEGPSILRIQQVVRGDSAAYFCASSGSTSSDTQYFGPGTRLTVL.

This chain uses TRBV5-1 with TRBJ2-2, with 11 positions matching TRBD2. V trimming: 2 bases; J trimming: 7 bases; junction bases outside the gene matches: 4. The CDR3 loop spans 15 amino acids. CDR1 is SGHRS and CDR2 is YFSETQ in the germline V gene. The CDR3 region is CASSFTSGSVGELFF. The CDR3 bases are TGCGCCAGCAGCTTTACTAGCGGGAGCGTCGGGGAGCTGTTTTTT. Supplemented by reference TRBV5-1 and TRBJ2-2, the full variable domain reads KAGVTQTPRYLIKTRGQQVTLSCSPISGHRSVSWYQQTPGQGLQFLFEYFSETQRNKGNFPGRFSGRQFSNSRSEMNVSTLELGDSALYLCASSFTSGSVGELFFGEGSRLTVL.

This chain joins TRBV19 and TRBJ1-6, with a tentative D call TRBD1 (6 bases). The CDR3 covers 14 residues. V was clipped by 5 bases and J by 10 bases, with 15 bases between them. The germline CDR1 and CDR2 sequences are LNHDA and SQIVND (reference sequence). The CDR3 spells CASSLRTGRSPLHF. CDR3 DNA: TGTGCCAGTAGTCTTCGAACAGGGCGATCACCCCTCCACTTT.

This chain uses TRBV9 with TRBJ1-2, with D perhaps matching TRBD1 (5 bases). The ends were cut back, 4 bases at V and 2 bases at J, with 21 bases in the middle. From germline, CDR1 is SGDLS and CDR2 YYNGEE. The CDR3 covers 17 residues. CDR3 in amino acids: CASSPDVGGKGNYGYTF. CDR3 coding DNA: TGTGCCAGCAGCCCCGACGTGGGTGGTAAGGGGAACTATGGCTACACCTTC.

This clone was observed a few times. The J gene is TRBJ2-3, the V gene TRBV18; TRBD2 matches 8 bases. Trimming took 0 bases from V and 4 from J; bases not matched to a gene: 6. Germline CDR1 KGHSH, CDR2 LQKENI. This CDR3 spans 16 amino acids. CDR3 loop: CASSPPGLELSDTQYF. CDR3 DNA sequence: TGTGCCAGCTCACCACCGGGACTAGAATTGTCAGATACGCAGTATTTT.

This clone was seen a single time. DNA for the CDR3: TGTGCCAGCAGTGAAGGGTATGGTAGACAGGACTACGAGCAGTACTTC. Encoded protein: CASSEGYGRQDYEQYF. The rearrangement uses TRBV6-1 and TRBJ2-7; D perhaps matches TRBD1 (6 bases). Trimming stripped 1 base from V and 3 bases from J, with 16 bases between. This CDR3 spans 16 amino acids. Germline CDR1 is MNHNS and CDR2 is SASEGT.

CDR3 sequence: CASSLMSGTNTQYF. CDR3 in DNA: TGTGCCAGCAGCTTAATGTCCGGGACTAATACGCAGTATTTT. The chain uses TRBV7-3 and TRBJ2-3; 7 bases are a match to TRBD2. The CDR3 is 14 amino acids. The J segment lost 7 bases and the V segment lost 1 base, leaving 5 bases of the junction unmatched. CDR1 and CDR2 (germline): SGHTA, FQGTGA.

V gene TRBV6-1 combines with J gene TRBJ2-2; D call uncertain. This CDR3 is built from 12 residues. Germline loops: CDR1 MNHNS, CDR2 SASEGT. V lost 2 bases and J lost 7, with 5 bases in between. DNA for the CDR3: TGTGCCAGCAGTGAAATGAGCGGGGAGCTGTTTTTT. It is translated as CASSEMSGELFF.

V usage is TRBV20-1 and J usage is TRBJ2-7; 12 bases map to TRBD2. The CDR3 contains 17 residues. Trimming took 3 bases from V and 6 from J; bases not matched to a gene: 15. The germline V gene has CDR1 DFQATT and CDR2 SNEGSKA (reference sequence). The CDR3 reads CSASFLAGGASPGEQYF. The CDR3 DNA follows: TGCAGTGCTAGTTTCCTAGCGGGGGGGGCCTCTCCCGGCGAGCAGTACTTC.

The chain recombines TRBV18 with TRBJ2-7, with D possibly matching TRBD1 (6 bases). From germline, CDR1 is KGHSH and CDR2 LQKENI. With 6 bases removed from V and 6 bases from J, the gap between germline ends came to 12 bases. The CDR3 totals 12 residues. CDR3 amino acids: CASSHPGAEQYF. DNA for the CDR3: TGTGCCAGCTCTCATCCAGGGGCCGAGCAGTACTTC.

This clone was seen only once. CDR3 sequence: CASSTGLAGTSDTQYF. The CDR3 region has the DNA TGTGCCAGCAGTACGGGACTAGCGGGGACGTCAGATACGCAGTATTTT. The chain couples TRBV27 to TRBJ2-3; 13 bases agree with TRBD2. The germline CDR1 and CDR2 sequences are MNHEY and SMNVEV (reference sequence). The CDR3 length is 16 residues. Trimming at V came to 5 bases and at J to 4 bases, leaving 6 bases not matched to a gene.

This chain connects TRBV5-1 to TRBJ1-1, with D perhaps TRBD1 (6 bases). Trimming stripped 1 base from V and 3 bases from J, with 10 bases between. Germline V gene data show CDR1 as SGHRS and CDR2 as YFSETQ. This CDR3 contains 14 residues. CDR3 coding DNA: TGCGCCAGCAGCTTGCCAGGACAGTACACTGAAGCTTTCTTT. It codes for CASSLPGQYTEAFF.

This CDR3 reads CASSILGQLTEAFF. For the CDR3, the DNA is TGTGCCAGTAGTATATTGGGACAGCTCACTGAAGCTTTCTTT. J is TRBJ1-1 and V is TRBV19, with 7 bases aligning to TRBD1. CDR3 length: 14 amino acids. Per germline, CDR1 LNHDA and CDR2 SQIVND (reference sequence). Trimming at V came to 2 bases and at J to 4 bases, leaving 4 bases not matched to a gene.

This clone was detected a few times. This sequence joins TRBV19 and TRBJ1-5; D remains unclear. This CDR3 has 14 residues. CDR1 LNHDA and CDR2 SQIVND come from the germline V gene (reference sequence). Trimming shortened V by 3 bases and J by 3 bases, and 9 bases separated the two germline ends. For the CDR3, the DNA is TGTGCCAGTAGTATCATCAGTAACAATCAGCCCCAGCATTTT. Amino acid sequence: CASSIISNNQPQHF.

This sequence joins TRBV11-2 and TRBJ1-2; TRBD1 is a possible D gene (5 bases). Germline V gene data show CDR1 as SGHAT and CDR2 as FQNNGV. With 5 bases removed from V and 4 bases from J, the gap between germline ends came to 17 bases. This CDR3 has 15 amino acids. The CDR3 DNA sequence: TGTGCCAGCAGCCCGGGGCCGGGGGTGATCTATGGCTACACCTTC. The encoded protein is CASSPGPGVIYGYTF.